The source of this T cell receptor beta chain is a study of T cell responses to AZD1222 COVID-19 vaccine. The germline gives CDR1 MGHRA, CDR2 YSYEKL. The CDR3 covers 17 residues. V lost 4 bases and J 0 bases, leaving 15 bases between the germline ends. The method was immunoSEQ multiplex PCR; TCRdb's version includes in-frame clones alone and lacks a portion of them. Counted here are 130,000 or so clones, about 91% occurring once; the ten biggest clones make up roughly 1.8%. The chain joins TRBV4-1 to TRBJ1-4, with D maybe TRBD1 (6 bases). The receptor comes from an adult in good health. The sample in question was peripheral blood, obtained on day 0 of AZD1222 vaccination. The CDR3 loop reads CASSPLGGKTTNEKLFF. The CDR3 DNA follows: TGCGCCAGCAGCCCCTTGGGGGGCAAAACAACTAATGAAAAACTGTTTTTT.